This TCR beta chain derives from a study of long-term antiretroviral therapy in people with HIV. In germline, CDR1 is MDHEN, CDR2 SYDVKM. J was trimmed by 5 bases and V by 7 bases; bases with no gene match: 4. The CDR3 consists of 13 residues. With respect to this clone: The antigen is unknown.

They ran version v3.0 of the immunoSEQ assay at survey level. The repertoire was sequenced with immunoSEQ multiplex PCR; TCRdb's copy has only in-frame clones and lacks some. This table holds 25,000 to 35,000 clones, 95% to 96% found once. Overall study findings and caveats: It was not possible to obtain data on ART adherence, viral resistance or therapy changes. Following ART, diversity rose but still fell short of transplant donor controls.

The chain carries TRBV28 and TRBJ2-1, with 8 bases lining up with TRBD2. The sequence derives from a man aged 25-40 years with HIV. This specimen was unsorted PBMCs, taken around 6.6 years after starting antiretroviral therapy. As DNA, the CDR3 is TGTGCCAGCAACGGGAGGGTTAACAATGAGCAGTTCTTC. Protein sequence: CASNGRVNNEQFF.